The 26 T cell receptor beta chains listed next were all sequenced from one sample in a study of cytomegalovirus exposure and HLA in healthy donors. Use of 60 Vbeta and 13 Jbeta primers characterized the PCR. The data were produced by immunoSEQ multiplex PCR, yet TCRdb's version contains in-frame clones alone and is incomplete. The table shows more than 200,000 clones, with 70% to 90% occurring only once. What was sequenced was PBMCs. These receptors were collected from a human donor in good health.

This chain links TRBV7-8 with TRBJ2-4; 10 bases map to TRBD1. This CDR3 is built from 17 residues. After removal of 5 bases from V and 6 bases from J, the junction contained 13 bases not matched to a gene. Germline CDR1 is SGHVS and CDR2 is FQNEAQ. The CDR3 reads CASSVQDRGFEGNIQYF. CDR3 coding DNA: TGTGCCAGCAGCGTTCAGGACAGGGGGTTTGAGGGAAACATTCAGTACTTC.

This rearrangement joins TRBV29-1 to TRBJ2-3; a possible D gene is TRBD2 (6 bases). This CDR3 has 16 amino acids. Germline CDR1 SQVTM, CDR2 ANQGSEA. V was trimmed by 4 bases and J by 1 base, leaving 18 bases between them. As DNA, the CDR3 is TGCAGCGTTGGGGGAGGACGGCCGGCCCGCACAGATACGCAGTATTTT. Protein: CSVGGGRPARTDTQYF.

This clone was counted a single time. J is TRBJ1-2 and V is TRBV4-2; D might be TRBD1 (5 bases). The CDR3 sequence is 13 residues long. The V and J ends lost 4 bases and 0 bases respectively, with 6 bases between them. CDR1 is LGHNA, CDR2 YNFKEQ, per germline. The CDR3 is CASSPTANYGYTF. CDR3 coding DNA: TGTGCCAGCAGCCCGACAGCTAACTATGGCTACACCTTC.

The count of this clone is one. This chain links TRBV18 with TRBJ2-7, with 11 bases matching TRBD2. The CDR3 covers 15 residues. Germline V lookup: CDR1 KGHSH, CDR2 LQKENI. Germline trimming cut 6 bases from V and 3 bases from J; bases unmatched to any gene: 7. CDR3 amino acids: CASSPGLAENYEQYF. DNA for the CDR3: TGTGCCAGCTCTCCGGGACTAGCGGAAAACTACGAGCAGTACTTC.

The rearrangement links TRBV28 to TRBJ2-2, with 12 nucleotides matching TRBD2. The CDR3 spans 18 residues. With V trimmed by 6 bases and J by 3 bases, 11 bases remained unmatched. Germline CDR1 is MDHEN and CDR2 is SYDVKM. The CDR3 nucleotides read TGTGCCAGCAGCTCCTCCGGGCTAGCGGGAGGGCACACCGGGGAGCTGTTTTTT. As protein: CASSSSGLAGGHTGELFF.

The chain joins TRBV18 to TRBJ1-2, with D possibly being TRBD1 (6 bases). Trimming removed 6 bases from V and 8 bases from J, with 25 bases in between. Germline lookup yields CDR1 KGHSH and CDR2 LQKENI. The CDR3 extends over 16 amino acids. The CDR3 loop is CASSSQGPVDSFGYTF. CDR3 nucleotides: TGTGCCAGCTCCTCACAGGGTCCGGTCGACTCTTTCGGCTACACCTTC.

The V call is TRBV2, the J call TRBJ2-7, with TRBD2 matching 14 bases. V lost 2 bases and J lost 6; bases outside the gene matches: 6. Germline V lookup: CDR1 SNHLY, CDR2 FYNNEI. CDR3 length: 16 residues. The CDR3, as DNA: TGTGCCAGCAGTGAAAAATTAGGACTAGCGGGAGGCGAGCAGTACTTC. Translated, it gives CASSEKLGLAGGEQYF.

This chain connects TRBV18 to TRBJ1-3; 7 bases fit TRBD1. This CDR3 has 15 residues. Germline trimming cut 5 bases from V and 4 bases from J; bases unmatched to any gene: 8. Germline CDR1 reads KGHSH; CDR2 reads LQKENI. The CDR3 protein is CASSEGTVDGNTIYF. As DNA, the CDR3 is TGTGCCAGCTCAGAAGGGACAGTTGACGGAAACACCATATATTTT.

The rearrangement joins TRBV19 to TRBJ2-6, with 8 bases aligning to TRBD1. Trimming cost V 3 bases and J 0 bases; bases outside gene matches: 7. The CDR3 has 18 amino acids. CDR1 is LNHDA, CDR2 SQIVND, per germline (reference sequence). CDR3 region: CASSILGTGFSGANVLTF. The CDR3 nucleotides are TGTGCCAGTAGTATTTTGGGGACAGGTTTCTCTGGGGCCAACGTCCTGACTTTC.

The CDR3 protein is CASSESPETANQPQHF. The DNA for the CDR3 is TGTGCCAGCAGTGAATCCCCCGAGACAGCTAATCAGCCCCAGCATTTT. This chain joins TRBV6-1 and TRBJ1-5, with TRBD1 as a possible D gene (5 bases). Trimming stripped 2 bases from V and 4 bases from J, with 15 bases between. CDR3 length: 16 amino acids. Germline V CDR1 and CDR2: MNHNS, SASEGT.

This chain uses TRBV5-4 with TRBJ2-7, with a weak D call TRBD1 (6 bases). Trimming shortened V by 3 bases and J by 8 bases, and 12 bases separated the two germline ends. The V gene's germline CDR1 is SGHNT and CDR2 YYREEE (reference sequence). The CDR3 spans 12 residues. The CDR3 protein is CASSSTGLKQYF. CDR3 coding DNA: TGTGCCAGCAGCTCCACAGGGCTCAAGCAGTACTTC.

This clone is a singleton in its sample. This chain links TRBV12-5 with TRBJ2-1, with a weak D call TRBD2 (6 bases). The ends were cut back, 4 bases at V and 10 bases at J, with 14 bases in the middle. CDR1 and CDR2 from the germline V gene are LGHNT and FRNRAP. This CDR3 contains 13 residues. The CDR3 is CASGSVGGIEQFF. The DNA of the CDR3 is TGTGCTAGTGGTTCTGTGGGAGGAATAGAGCAGTTCTTC.

The V call is TRBV15, the J call TRBJ2-1, with 9 bases lining up with TRBD1. V was pared by 3 bases and J by 6 bases, with 0 bases of the junction left unmatched. Looked up from germline, CDR1 is LNHNV and CDR2 is YYDKDF (reference sequence). The CDR3 length is 13 residues. This chain's CDR3 is CATSRGQGNEQFF. In DNA, the CDR3 is TGTGCCACCAGCAGGGGACAGGGCAATGAGCAGTTCTTC.

This clone was recorded only once. The chain joins TRBV18 to TRBJ1-5, with TRBD1 matching over 7 bases. J was trimmed by 2 bases and V by 3 bases; bases with no gene match: 10. The CDR3 has 17 amino acids. Germline assignment: CDR1 KGHSH and CDR2 LQKENI. CDR3 protein: CASSPRGQGGGNQPQHF. In DNA form, the CDR3 reads TGTGCCAGCTCACCTAGAGGGCAGGGGGGTGGCAATCAGCCCCAGCATTTT.

The genes are TRBV7-3 and TRBJ2-5; 7 nucleotides match TRBD1. Unmatched junction bases numbered 5, after V lost 3 bases and J lost 1 base. The V gene's germline CDR1 is SGHTA and CDR2 FQGTGA. The CDR3 is 15 residues long. CDR3 sequence: CASSLSGGIQETQYF. CDR3 in DNA: TGTGCCAGCAGCTTGTCAGGGGGAATCCAAGAGACCCAGTACTTC. Variable domain in full (rest from reference TRBV7-3 and TRBJ2-5): GAGVSQTPSNKVTEKGKYVELRCDPISGHTALYWYRQSLGQGPEFLIYFQGTGAADDSGLPNDRFFAVRPEGSVSTLKIQRTERGDSAVYLCASSLSGGIQETQYFGPGTRLLVL.

V is TRBV9 and J is TRBJ1-3, with a possible D match to TRBD1 (6 bases). CDR1 is SGDLS and CDR2 is YYNGEE in the germline V gene. V dropped 1 base and J dropped 0 bases, with 14 bases sitting between them. The CDR3 extends over 17 amino acids. This CDR3 is CASSVSGQPSSGNTIYF. DNA for the CDR3: TGTGCCAGCAGCGTATCAGGACAGCCGAGCTCTGGAAACACCATATATTTT.

The rearrangement uses TRBV27 and TRBJ1-1; tentative D call: TRBD1 (5 bases). The V end lost 7 bases, the J end lost 6 bases, and 18 bases lay between the germline ends. This CDR3 comprises 14 residues. The V gene's germline CDR1 is MNHEY and CDR2 SMNVEV (reference sequence). In nucleotides, the CDR3 is TGTGCCAGCATCCCCTTACCGGGGGGGGCTGAAGCTTTCTTT. This encodes CASIPLPGGAEAFF.

V gene TRBV6-1 combines with J gene TRBJ2-3; 8 bases align to TRBD1. Trimming at V came to 1 base and at J to 4 bases, leaving 1 base not matched to a gene. In germline, CDR1 is MNHNS, CDR2 SASEGT. The CDR3 has 14 amino acids. The CDR3 coding sequence is TGTGCCAGCAGTGAAGGGACAGGGTCAGATACGCAGTATTTT. Translated, it gives CASSEGTGSDTQYF.

V and J are TRBV6-1 and TRBJ2-1, with 9 bases aligning to TRBD2. This CDR3 region has 13 residues. J was trimmed by 5 bases and V by 6 bases; bases with no gene match: 2. Germline CDR1 reads MNHNS; CDR2 reads SASEGT. CDR3 sequence reads: CASRRTSDNEQFF. CDR3 sequence (DNA): TGTGCCAGCAGAAGGACTAGCGACAATGAGCAGTTCTTC.

J is TRBJ2-5 and V is TRBV5-5, with 9 bases fitting TRBD2. This CDR3 has 14 amino acids. Germline CDR1 reads SGHKS; CDR2 reads YYEKEE (reference sequence). Trimming removed 2 bases from V and 5 bases from J; junction bases left unmatched: 4. CDR3 residues: CASSFRLAEETQYF. The CDR3 DNA is TGTGCCAGCAGCTTCCGACTAGCGGAGGAGACCCAGTACTTC.

This clone was found once. The chain carries TRBV18 and TRBJ2-4, with a possible D match to TRBD2 (6 bases). V dropped 1 base and J dropped 2 bases, with 15 bases sitting between them. The CDR3 has 17 residues. Per the germline V gene, CDR1 is KGHSH and CDR2 is LQKENI. The CDR3 DNA reads TGTGCCAGCTCACCACGTTACGACGGGAGATCCAAAAACATTCAGTACTTC. It encodes CASSPRYDGRSKNIQYF. The variable domain in full, with the rest retrieved from reference TRBV18 and TRBJ2-4, is NAGVMQNPRHLVRRRGQEARLRCSPMKGHSHVYWYRQLPEEGLKFMVYLQKENIIDESGMPKERFSAEFPKEGPSILRIQQVVRGDSAAYFCASSPRYDGRSKNIQYFGAGTRLSVL.

The chain combines TRBV6-5 with TRBJ1-2; tentatively, D is TRBD1 (5 bases). The V gene's germline CDR1 is MNHEY and CDR2 SVGAGI. Trimming took off 7 bases at V and 1 base at J, with 16 bases between the two ends. The CDR3 runs to 15 residues. CDR3 sequence reads: CASTDPGHFNYGYTF. The CDR3 bases are TGTGCCAGCACCGATCCTGGACACTTTAACTATGGCTACACCTTC.

CDR3 amino acids: CASSRTSGSTSGELFF. Written as DNA, the CDR3 is TGTGCCAGTAGTCGGACTAGCGGGAGTACTAGCGGGGAGCTGTTTTTT. The gene calls are TRBV19 and TRBJ2-2, with 13 bases matching TRBD2. CDR3 size: 16 residues. Germline V gene data show CDR1 as LNHDA and CDR2 as SQIVND (reference sequence). V was pared by 5 bases and J by 7 bases, with 7 bases of the junction left unmatched. Using reference TRBV19 and TRBJ2-2 for the parts outside the CDR3, the full variable domain is DGGITQSPKYLFRKEGQNVTLSCEQNLNHDAMYWYRQDPGQGLRLIYYSQIVNDFQKGDIAEGYSVSREKKESFPLTVTSAQKNPTAFYLCASSRTSGSTSGELFFGEGSRLTVL.

The chain couples TRBV4-2 to TRBJ2-3; 10 bases are a match to TRBD2. Trimming took 2 bases from V and 2 from J; bases not matched to a gene: 7. This CDR3 region has 17 residues. Germline values: CDR1 LGHNA, CDR2 YNFKEQ. The CDR3 loop is CASSQTMSGRVTDTQYF. The DNA of the CDR3 is TGTGCCAGCAGCCAAACAATGAGCGGGAGGGTCACAGATACGCAGTATTTT.

This chain links TRBV11-3 with TRBJ2-7; maybe TRBD2 (6 bases). V lost 5 bases to trimming and J lost 3 bases, with 14 bases between them. The CDR3 length is 14 residues. The germline V gene has CDR1 SGHNT and CDR2 YENEEA. The CDR3 bases are TGTGCCAGCAGCCTATCGGGAGTAAACTACGAGCAGTACTTC. Its translation: CASSLSGVNYEQYF.

The rearrangement joins TRBV5-1 to TRBJ1-1; no definite D call. The germline CDR1 and CDR2 sequences are SGHRS and YFSETQ. The CDR3 is 12 amino acids. Between the trimmed V and J ends, which lost 0 bases and 5 bases, there was a span of 5 bases. CDR3 sequence (DNA): TGCGCCAGCAGCTTGGACGGGACTGAAGCTTTCTTT. The encoded protein is CASSLDGTEAFF.